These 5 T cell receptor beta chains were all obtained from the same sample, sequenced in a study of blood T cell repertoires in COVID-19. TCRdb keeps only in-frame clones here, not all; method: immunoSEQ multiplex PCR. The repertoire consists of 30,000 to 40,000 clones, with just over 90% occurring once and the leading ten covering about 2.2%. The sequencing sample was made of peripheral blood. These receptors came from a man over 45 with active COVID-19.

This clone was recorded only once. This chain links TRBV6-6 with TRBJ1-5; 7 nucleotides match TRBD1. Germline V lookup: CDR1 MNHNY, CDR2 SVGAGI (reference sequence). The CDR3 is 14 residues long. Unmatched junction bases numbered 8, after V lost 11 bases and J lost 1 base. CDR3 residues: CASQGVQSNQPQHF. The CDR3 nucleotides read TGTGCCTCTCAGGGGGTGCAAAGCAATCAGCCCCAGCATTTT.

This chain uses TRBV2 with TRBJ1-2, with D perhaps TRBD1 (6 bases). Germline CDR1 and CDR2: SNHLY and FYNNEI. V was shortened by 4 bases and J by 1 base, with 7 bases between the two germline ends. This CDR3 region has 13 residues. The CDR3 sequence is CASSGDINYGYTF. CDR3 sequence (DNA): TGTGCCAGCAGTGGGGACATTAACTATGGCTACACCTTC.

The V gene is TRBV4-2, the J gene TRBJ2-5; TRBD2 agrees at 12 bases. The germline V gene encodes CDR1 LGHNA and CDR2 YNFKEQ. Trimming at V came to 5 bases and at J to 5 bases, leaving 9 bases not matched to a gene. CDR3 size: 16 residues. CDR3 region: CASSALAGGRLETQYF. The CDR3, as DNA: TGTGCCAGCAGCGCACTAGCGGGGGGCCGGTTGGAGACCCAGTACTTC.

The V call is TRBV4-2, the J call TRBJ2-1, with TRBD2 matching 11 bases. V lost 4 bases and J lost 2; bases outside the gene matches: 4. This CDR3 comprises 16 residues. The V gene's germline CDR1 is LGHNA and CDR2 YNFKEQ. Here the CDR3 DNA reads TGTGCCAGCAGCCCCGCGACTAGCGGGGCCTACAATGAGCAGTTCTTC. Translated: CASSPATSGAYNEQFF.

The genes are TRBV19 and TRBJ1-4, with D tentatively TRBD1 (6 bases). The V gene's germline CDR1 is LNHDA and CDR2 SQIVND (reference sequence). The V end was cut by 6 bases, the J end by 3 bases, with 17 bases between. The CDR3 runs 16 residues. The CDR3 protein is CASSPTGLGSNEKLFF. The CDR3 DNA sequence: TGTGCCAGTAGCCCCACAGGGCTTGGGTCTAATGAAAAACTGTTTTTT.